This T cell receptor (beta chain) came from a study of PD-1 blockade in mismatch repair-deficient tumors. Study overall: All were previously treated, progressing patients with approximately 11 mismatch repair-deficient cancer types. General observations from the study: After pembrolizumab, tumor-resident clones rose rapidly, then generally contracted before radiologic responses.

Of note for this clone: The antigen remains unidentified.

All patients were mismatch repair deficient, assessed by either PCR or immunohistochemistry. A few pembrolizumab responders had their TCRs sequenced. Generated by immunoSEQ multiplex PCR, the TCRdb table keeps only in-frame clones and is missing some. The sample records 100,000 to 150,000 clones, roughly nine tenths being singletons. The sample consisted of peripheral blood, taken 44 weeks after starting pembrolizumab. This sequence originates from an adult with mismatch repair-deficient cancer.

CDR3 in DNA: TGCGCCAGCGGATCCAGGGATGCAGGGAACACTGAAGCTTTCTTT. This codes for CASGSRDAGNTEAFF. V and J are TRBV4-1 and TRBJ1-1, with D perhaps matching TRBD1 (5 bases). The CDR3 is 15 residues long. V was shortened by 8 bases and J by 1 base, with 17 bases between the two germline ends. Germline loops: CDR1 MGHRA, CDR2 YSYEKL.